This TCR beta chain was recorded in a study of T-cell reconstitution after alpha-beta-depleted transplantation in children. Unique molecular identifiers were built into the TCRbeta library. MiXCR, run by TCRdb on the PCR reads, gives a single entry per CDR3 protein. The data hold fewer than 550,000 distinct CDR3 sequences, with approximately 10% observed a single time. The receptor comes from a female patient aged 2-9 years who had a stem cell transplant for aplastic anemia, so the T cells may come from the graft donor. This specimen consisted of PBMCs, mostly from graft donor cells, obtained 180 days after TCRalphabeta/CD19-depleted stem cell transplant.

The CDR3: CASSYRQGPDTQYF. CDR3 in DNA: TGTGCCAGCAGCTATCGACAGGGCCCAGATACGCAGTATTTT. The genes are TRBV7-2 and TRBJ2-3; 7 nucleotides agree with TRBD1. J gave up 4 bases and V 4 bases, and 5 bases lay outside the gene matches. The V gene's germline CDR1 is SGHTA and CDR2 FQGNSA. The CDR3 loop spans 14 amino acids. The variable domain in full, completed from reference TRBV7-2 and TRBJ2-3, reads GAGVSQSPSNKVTEKGKDVELRCDPISGHTALYWYRQSLGQGLEFLIYFQGNSAPDKSGLPSDRFSAERTGGSVSTLTIQRTQQEDSAVYLCASSYRQGPDTQYFGPGTRLTVL.